This T cell receptor (beta chain) comes out of a study of cytomegalovirus exposure and HLA in healthy donors. Findings of the study overall: There were some V segments, including TRBV6-2 and TRBV6-3, excluded as indistinguishable. Confirmation in vitro established that three CMV-associated chains were specific for CMV antigens. The number of N-insertions in an Asian-associated ancestry cluster was reportedly below the roughly 670-donor mean in a later analysis.

Concerning this clone itself: The antigen remains undetermined.

This CDR3 contains 17 residues. Germline lookup yields CDR1 SNHLY and CDR2 FYNNEI. Trimming at V came to 5 bases and at J to 1 base, leaving 8 bases not matched to a gene. A multiplex PCR was run with 60 Vbeta primers and 13 Jbeta primers. Here immunoSEQ multiplex PCR was the method, and the copy in TCRdb shows in-frame clones only, minus some. Among about 110,000 clones listed, 77% were seen once. The rearrangement joins TRBV2 to TRBJ1-4; 9 bases fit TRBD1. The sequencing sample was made of PBMCs. The sequence was obtained from a human donor in good health. The CDR3 spells CASSLQGQGLTNEKLFF. The CDR3 DNA follows: TGTGCCAGCAGTCTTCAGGGACAGGGATTAACTAATGAAAAACTGTTTTTT. The variable domain in full, completed from reference TRBV2 and TRBJ1-4, reads EPEVTQTPSHQVTQMGQEVILRCVPISNHLYFYWYRQILGQKVEFLVSFYNNEISEKSEIFDDQFSVERPDGSNFTLKIRSTKLEDSAMYFCASSLQGQGLTNEKLFFGSGTQLSVL.